These 18 T cell receptor beta chains share one sample of origin, sequenced in a study of blood T cell repertoires in COVID-19. Only in-frame clones appear in the TCRdb table, and some are missing; sequencing was by immunoSEQ multiplex PCR. The table lists fewer than 200,000 clones, about 90% of them singletons. Sequencing was done on a sample of peripheral blood. All receptors come from a man aged 55 to 69 with active or convalescent COVID-19.

The CDR3 DNA follows: TGTGCCACCCGGACAGGGCGCACAGATACGCAGTATTTT. Its protein is CATRTGRTDTQYF. The J gene is TRBJ2-3, the V gene TRBV25-1; 8 positions match TRBD1. Losses at the gene ends were 10 bases for V and 1 base for J; bases not matched to a gene: 4. Germline V gives CDR1 MGHDK, CDR2 SYGVNS. The CDR3 sequence is 13 residues long.

The CDR3 nucleotides are TGTGCCTGGACCTCCGCCCGGACTAGCGGGGGGGTCCACGGGGAGCTGTTTTTT. The encoded protein is CAWTSARTSGGVHGELFF. The chain has TRBV30 and TRBJ2-2; 15 nucleotides align to TRBD2. Trimming removed 4 bases from V and 7 bases from J; junction bases left unmatched: 13. Germline values: CDR1 GTSNPN, CDR2 SVGIG (reference sequence). The CDR3 covers 18 residues.

This clone was picked up one time. The V call is TRBV5-1, the J call TRBJ1-2; D is possibly TRBD1 (6 bases). Trimming left V 2 bases short and J 3 bases short, with 11 bases between. The germline V gene encodes CDR1 SGHRS and CDR2 YFSETQ. This CDR3 is 14 amino acids long. The CDR3 coding sequence is TGCGCCAGCAGCTTACAGGGAACGGACTATGGCTACACCTTC. Amino acids: CASSLQGTDYGYTF.

This clone was observed a handful of times. The chain recombines TRBV5-5 with TRBJ1-5, with unresolved D. Germline V gene sequence: CDR1 SGHKS, CDR2 YYEKEE (reference sequence). V was cut by 1 base and J by 9 bases, with 23 bases left in between. The CDR3 runs 17 residues. Here the CDR3 reads CASSLWGRTPRPRPQHF. The CDR3 nucleotides read TGTGCCAGCAGCTTGTGGGGAAGGACTCCACGCCCACGGCCCCAGCATTTT.

The chain uses TRBV7-6 and TRBJ2-5; 8 nucleotides align to TRBD2. J gave up 5 bases and V 5 bases, and 10 bases lay outside the gene matches. Per germline, CDR1 SGHVS and CDR2 FNYEAQ. The CDR3 extends over 15 amino acids. The CDR3: CASSPRAGVGETQYF. In nucleotides, the CDR3 is TGTGCCAGCAGCCCACGAGCGGGGGTCGGGGAGACCCAGTACTTC.

The table lists this clone with a few counts. The V and J genes are TRBV6-2 or TRBV6-3 and TRBJ2-3; 11 nucleotides align to TRBD2. V lost 4 bases and J lost 3; bases outside the gene matches: 9. This CDR3 comprises 17 residues. Germline V gene data show CDR1 as MNHEY and CDR2 as SVGEGT. CDR3 in DNA: TGTGCCAGCAGTTTTTCCCTACTAGCGGGGGAAACAGATACGCAGTATTTT. It encodes CASSFSLLAGETDTQYF.

The chain carries TRBV6-5 and TRBJ1-4; D is perhaps TRBD1 (5 bases). The CDR3 loop spans 15 amino acids. In germline, CDR1 is MNHEY, CDR2 SVGAGI. The ends were cut back, 5 bases at V and 8 bases at J, with 18 bases in the middle. CDR3 residues: CASSPRQPGGEKLFF. For the CDR3, the DNA is TGTGCCAGCAGTCCCAGACAGCCGGGGGGGGAAAAACTGTTTTTT.

The chain couples TRBV5-1 to TRBJ2-7, with D possibly TRBD2 on 6 matching bases. With 7 bases removed from V and 2 bases from J, the gap between germline ends came to 16 bases. The CDR3 contains 14 residues. CDR1 and CDR2 (germline): SGHRS, YFSETQ. CDR3 nucleotide sequence: TGCGCCAGCCGGCCGGGGGACGGTGCCTACGAGCAGTACTTC. Amino acid sequence: CASRPGDGAYEQYF.

The chain uses TRBV7-9 and TRBJ2-3; 7 bases map to TRBD2. J lost 5 bases, V lost 5 bases, and 13 bases had no gene match. CDR1 and CDR2 from the germline V gene are SEHNR and FQNEAQ (reference sequence). The CDR3 contains 16 residues. CDR3 DNA: TGTGCCAGCAGCCCCCGGGGGGAACTGCTAAGAGATACGCAGTATTTT. Amino acid sequence: CASSPRGELLRDTQYF.

The genes are TRBV6-5 and TRBJ1-5, with D hard to call. CDR3 length: 13 residues. Between the trimmed V and J ends, which lost 7 bases and 7 bases, there was a span of 14 bases. Germline lookup yields CDR1 MNHEY and CDR2 SVGAGI. The CDR3 nucleotides read TGTGCCAGCATAGAGCGGGAGGGACAGCCCCAGCATTTT. It specifies CASIEREGQPQHF.

The DNA for the CDR3 is TGCGCCAGCAGCCCGGGTAGGAGCGGGGGGACGGATCCCGAGCAGTACTTC. It is translated as CASSPGRSGGTDPEQYF. This sequence joins TRBV5-1 and TRBJ2-7; 9 bases map to TRBD2. This CDR3 has 17 residues. In germline, CDR1 is SGHRS, CDR2 YFSETQ. J lost 6 bases, V lost 4 bases, and 17 bases had no gene match.

The chain is built from TRBV6-6 and TRBJ2-7; weak D call: TRBD1 (5 bases). Germline CDR1 MNHNY, CDR2 SVGAGI (reference sequence). The V and J ends lost 2 bases and 1 base respectively, with 9 bases between them. The CDR3 extends over 14 amino acids. CDR3 sequence reads: CASSYAQGSYEQYF. In DNA form, the CDR3 reads TGTGCCAGCAGTTACGCTCAGGGTTCCTACGAGCAGTACTTC.

The genes are TRBV18 and TRBJ2-2, with D possibly TRBD1 on 6 matching bases. There are 15 residues in the CDR3. The ends were cut back, 5 bases at V and 0 bases at J, with 10 bases in the middle. CDR1 is KGHSH and CDR2 is LQKENI in the germline V gene. The CDR3 protein is CASSTRTANTGELFF. CDR3 sequence (DNA): TGTGCCAGCTCAACCCGGACAGCGAACACCGGGGAGCTGTTTTTT.

A note on this clone: At one end, the junction sequence differs from germline, possibly due to a read error. This chain joins TRBV18 and TRBJ2-2; weak D call: TRBD2 (6 bases). The germline V gene has CDR1 KGHSH and CDR2 LQKENI. This CDR3 comprises 15 residues. DNA for the CDR3: TGTGCCAGCTCCCCACCTAGCGCGAACACCGGGGAGCTGTTTTTT. This codes for CASSPPSANTGELFF. Full variable domain (outside the CDR3, taken from reference TRBV18 and TRBJ2-2): NAGVMQNPRHLVRRRGQEARLRCSPMKGHSHVYWYRQLPEEGLKFMVYLQKENIIDESGMPKERFSAEFPKEGPSILRIQQVVRGDSAAYFCASSPPSANTGELFFGEGSRLTVL.

This chain joins TRBV7-2 and TRBJ1-5; D unclear. Trimming cost V 6 bases and J 4 bases, with 16 bases left between them. CDR3 size: 15 residues. Germline lookup yields CDR1 SGHTA and CDR2 FQGNSA. In DNA, the CDR3 is TGTGCCAGCAGTCTCTCCGGTAACCCGAATCAGCCCCAGCATTTT. As protein: CASSLSGNPNQPQHF.

The genes are TRBV2 and TRBJ1-1; D is perhaps TRBD1 (5 bases). The germline V and J ends were trimmed by 2 bases and 0 bases, with 7 bases remaining between them. Germline V gives CDR1 SNHLY, CDR2 FYNNEI. The CDR3 is 14 amino acids. CDR3 amino acids: CASSERQMNTEAFF. CDR3 in DNA: TGTGCCAGCAGTGAAAGACAGATGAACACTGAAGCTTTCTTT.

The CDR3 DNA reads TGTGCCAGCAGCAGGAGGAGATTAGGACAGGGGAACACTGAAGCTTTCTTT. Amino acids: CASSRRRLGQGNTEAFF. The chain is built from TRBV7-6 and TRBJ1-1; TRBD1 aligns across 8 bases. CDR1 and CDR2 (germline): SGHVS, FNYEAQ. Trimming removed 5 bases from V and 1 base from J; junction bases left unmatched: 12. This CDR3 spans 17 amino acids.

This clone was counted a single time. The CDR3: CASSRRDTFNYGYTF. The CDR3 region has the DNA TGTGCCAGCAGCCGCCGGGACACCTTTAACTATGGCTACACCTTC. The chain joins TRBV3-1 (or the pseudogene TRBV3-2) to TRBJ1-2; D is perhaps TRBD1 (6 bases). Germline-derived CDR1 and CDR2 are LGHDT and YNNKEL (reference sequence). V was pared by 4 bases and J by 1 base, with 13 bases between. The CDR3 loop spans 15 amino acids.